This TCR beta chain was captured by sequencing in a study of T cells in localized non-small cell lung cancer. Points from the study as a whole: There were a median around 60 of the top 100 tumor clones appearing in adjacent lung. Greater blood T cell density accompanied longer overall survival. Because only a single region of the tumor was sequenced, heterogeneity remains possible. Uninvolved neighboring lung showed the greatest T cell clonality, exceeding tumor.

Profiling relied on immunoSEQ multiplex PCR, and the TCRdb table lists in-frame clones only, not all of them. The repertoire consists of 7,000 to 8,000 clones, with about 91% occurring once and the leading ten covering 3.5% to 5%. To note about this clone: Its specificity is not known.

Per germline, CDR1 MNHNY and CDR2 SVGAGI (reference sequence). Trimming removed 0 bases from V and 2 bases from J, with 7 bases in between. There are 14 residues in the CDR3. Sequencing used peripheral blood mononuclear cells, obtained before any cancer treatment. The TCR sequence derives from a male donor aged 60 or over with stage II lung adenocarcinoma. The rearrangement joins TRBV6-6 to TRBJ2-5; no clear D. The CDR3 DNA reads as TGTGCCAGCAGTTACTCGTACAGACAAGAGACCCAGTACTTC. Amino acids: CASSYSYRQETQYF.